Reported below is one T cell receptor beta chain. This entry belongs to a study of blood T cell repertoires in COVID-19. Germline CDR1 and CDR2: SNHLY and FYNNEI. V lost 7 bases to trimming and J lost 6 bases, with 13 bases between them. The CDR3 extends over 13 amino acids. The repertoire was sequenced with immunoSEQ multiplex PCR; TCRdb's copy has only in-frame clones and lacks some. The table includes around 93,000 clones, less than 95% detected once. This TCR came from a man in his late teens or twenties with COVID-19, enrolled during active disease. Sequenced input: peripheral blood. The chain links TRBV2 to TRBJ2-1; TRBD1 might be the D (6 bases). CDR3 amino acids: CASTGVSGNEQFF. The CDR3, as DNA: TGTGCCAGCACAGGGGTATCTGGCAATGAGCAGTTCTTC.